This TCR beta chain derives from a study of blood T cells in healthy people across ages. Study findings and constraints: Researchers deemed the diversity estimates from one million T cells underestimates.

Concerning this clonotype: The antigen remains unidentified.

Alongside a J-beta primer mix, a sample-barcoded 5' primer served in a second PCR lasting roughly 7 to 11 cycles. A 12-random-nucleotide template-switch adaptor tagged each cDNA molecule. Paired-end reads containing CDR3 totaled no fewer than 2.5 million for each sample. In TCRdb, the 5' RACE reads were re-called with MiXCR into one record per CDR3 protein. The sample has fewer than 800,000 distinct CDR3 sequences, approximately 30% seen once. Sequences were obtained from blood. The TCR was taken from a woman aged 80 or over in good health.

The CDR3 bases are TGTGCCAGCAGCGTAGATAAGGGAGGGGGAACTGAAGCTTTCTTT. As protein: CASSVDKGGGTEAFF. The chain carries TRBV9 and TRBJ1-1; possible D gene TRBD1, 6 bases. Germline V CDR1 and CDR2: SGDLS, YYNGEE. V was clipped by 0 bases and J by 5 bases, with 14 bases between them. This CDR3 has 15 residues.